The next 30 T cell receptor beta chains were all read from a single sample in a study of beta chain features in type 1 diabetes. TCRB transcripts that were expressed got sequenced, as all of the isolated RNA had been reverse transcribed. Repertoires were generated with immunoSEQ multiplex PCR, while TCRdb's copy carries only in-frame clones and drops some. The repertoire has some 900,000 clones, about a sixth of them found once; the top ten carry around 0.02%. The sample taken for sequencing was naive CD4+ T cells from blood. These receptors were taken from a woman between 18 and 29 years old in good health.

In DNA form, the CDR3 reads TGTGCCAGCAGCTTTTCTAGCAGAGGCTACAATGAGCAGTTCTTC. Translating it yields CASSFSSRGYNEQFF. V and J are TRBV5-4 and TRBJ2-1; possibly TRBD2 for D (5 bases). The CDR3 is made up of 15 amino acids. V shed 2 bases and J shed 3 bases, with 12 bases lying between them. Germline-derived CDR1 and CDR2 are SGHNT and YYREEE (reference sequence).

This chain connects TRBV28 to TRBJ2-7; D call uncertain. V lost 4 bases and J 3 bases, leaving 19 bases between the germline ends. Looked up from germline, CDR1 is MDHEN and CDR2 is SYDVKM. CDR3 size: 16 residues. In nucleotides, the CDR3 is TGTGCCAGCAGTTCGATTGGACGAAGCCGAAACTACGAGCAGTACTTC. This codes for CASSSIGRSRNYEQYF.

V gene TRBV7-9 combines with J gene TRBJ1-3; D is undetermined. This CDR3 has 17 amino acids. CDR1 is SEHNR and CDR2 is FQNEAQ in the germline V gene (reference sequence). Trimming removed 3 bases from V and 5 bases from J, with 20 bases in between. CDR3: CASSFGSRLSDRNTIYF. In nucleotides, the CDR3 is TGTGCCAGCAGCTTTGGGAGCAGGCTGTCTGATAGAAACACCATATATTTT. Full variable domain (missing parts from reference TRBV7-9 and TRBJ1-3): DTGVSQNPRHKITKRGQNVTFRCDPISEHNRLYWYRQTLGQGPEFLTYFQNEAQLEKSRLLSDRFSAERPKGSFSTLEIQRTEQGDSAMYLCASSFGSRLSDRNTIYFGEGSWLTVV.

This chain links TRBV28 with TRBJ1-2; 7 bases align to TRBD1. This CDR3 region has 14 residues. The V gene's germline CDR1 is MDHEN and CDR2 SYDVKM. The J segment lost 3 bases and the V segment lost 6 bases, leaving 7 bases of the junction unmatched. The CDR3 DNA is TGTGCCAGCAGCGAATTCAGGGGGGACTATGGCTACACCTTC. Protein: CASSEFRGDYGYTF.

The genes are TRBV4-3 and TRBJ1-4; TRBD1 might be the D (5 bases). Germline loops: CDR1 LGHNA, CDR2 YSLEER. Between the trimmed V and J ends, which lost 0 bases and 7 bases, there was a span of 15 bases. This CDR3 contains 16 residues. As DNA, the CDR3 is TGCGCCAGCAGCCAAGAGCCTCGGGGGGTGGGTGAAAAACTGTTTTTT. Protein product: CASSQEPRGVGEKLFF.

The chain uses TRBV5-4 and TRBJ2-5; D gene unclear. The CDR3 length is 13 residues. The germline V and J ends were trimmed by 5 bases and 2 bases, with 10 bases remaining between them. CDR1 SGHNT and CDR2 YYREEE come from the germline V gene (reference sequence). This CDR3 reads CASSRNPQETQYF. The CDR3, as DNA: TGTGCCAGCAGTCGGAATCCTCAAGAGACCCAGTACTTC.

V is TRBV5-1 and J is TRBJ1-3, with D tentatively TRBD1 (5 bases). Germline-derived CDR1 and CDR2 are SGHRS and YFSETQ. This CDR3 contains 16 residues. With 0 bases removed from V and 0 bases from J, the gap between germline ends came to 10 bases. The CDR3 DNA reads TGCGCCAGCAGCTTGGCCGGGACGGACTCTGGAAACACCATATATTTT. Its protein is CASSLAGTDSGNTIYF. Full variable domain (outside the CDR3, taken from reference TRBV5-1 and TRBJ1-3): KAGVTQTPRYLIKTRGQQVTLSCSPISGHRSVSWYQQTPGQGLQFLFEYFSETQRNKGNFPGRFSGRQFSNSRSEMNVSTLELGDSALYLCASSLAGTDSGNTIYFGEGSWLTVV.

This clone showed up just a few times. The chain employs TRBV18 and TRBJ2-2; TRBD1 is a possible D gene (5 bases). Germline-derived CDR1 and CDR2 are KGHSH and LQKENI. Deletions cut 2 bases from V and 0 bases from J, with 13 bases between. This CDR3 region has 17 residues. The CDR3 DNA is TGTGCCAGCTCACCAGCAGACAGAGAGGCGAACACCGGGGAGCTGTTTTTT. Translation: CASSPADREANTGELFF.

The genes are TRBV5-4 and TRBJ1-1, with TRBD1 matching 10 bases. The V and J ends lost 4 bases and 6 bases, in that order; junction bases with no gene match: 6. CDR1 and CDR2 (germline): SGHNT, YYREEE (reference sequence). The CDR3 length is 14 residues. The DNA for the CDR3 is TGTGCCAGCAGCGTGACAGGGGGCTCTCCTGAAGCTTTCTTT. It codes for CASSVTGGSPEAFF.

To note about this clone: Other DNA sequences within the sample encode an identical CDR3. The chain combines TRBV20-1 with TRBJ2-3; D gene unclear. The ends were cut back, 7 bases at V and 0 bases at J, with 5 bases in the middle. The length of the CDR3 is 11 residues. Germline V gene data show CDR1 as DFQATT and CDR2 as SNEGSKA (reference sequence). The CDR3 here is CSGVSTDTQYF. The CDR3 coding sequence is TGCAGTGGAGTTAGCACAGATACGCAGTATTTT.

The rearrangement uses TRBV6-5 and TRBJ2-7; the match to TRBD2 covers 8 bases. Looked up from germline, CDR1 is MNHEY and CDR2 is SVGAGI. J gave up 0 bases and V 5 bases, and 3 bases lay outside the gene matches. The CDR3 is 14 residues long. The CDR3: CASSRGRHSYEQYF. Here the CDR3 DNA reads TGTGCCAGCAGTCGCGGGAGGCACTCCTACGAGCAGTACTTC.

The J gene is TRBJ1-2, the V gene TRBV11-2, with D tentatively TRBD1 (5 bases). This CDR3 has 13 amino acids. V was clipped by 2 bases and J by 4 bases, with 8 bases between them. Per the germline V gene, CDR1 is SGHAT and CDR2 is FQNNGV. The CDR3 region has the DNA TGTGCCAGCAGCTTATCAGGGACCTATGGCTACACCTTC. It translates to CASSLSGTYGYTF.

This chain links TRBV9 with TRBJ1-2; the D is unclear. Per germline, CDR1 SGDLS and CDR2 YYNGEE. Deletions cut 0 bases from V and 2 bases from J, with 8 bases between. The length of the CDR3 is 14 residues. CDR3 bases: TGTGCCAGCAGCGTAGGTACAGCAAACTATGGCTACACCTTC. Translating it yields CASSVGTANYGYTF.

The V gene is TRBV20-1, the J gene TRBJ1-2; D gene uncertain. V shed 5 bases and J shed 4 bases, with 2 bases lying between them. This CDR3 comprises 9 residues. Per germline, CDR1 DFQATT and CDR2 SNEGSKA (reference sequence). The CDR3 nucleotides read TGCAGTGCTCCCTATGGCTACACCTTC. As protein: CSAPYGYTF.

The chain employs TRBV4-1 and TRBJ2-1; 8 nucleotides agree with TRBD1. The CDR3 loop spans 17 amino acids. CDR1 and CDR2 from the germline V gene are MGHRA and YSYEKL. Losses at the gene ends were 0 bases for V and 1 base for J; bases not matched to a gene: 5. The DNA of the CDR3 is TGCGCCAGCAGCCAAGATTTGAGGACAGGGTCCTACAATGAGCAGTTCTTC. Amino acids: CASSQDLRTGSYNEQFF.

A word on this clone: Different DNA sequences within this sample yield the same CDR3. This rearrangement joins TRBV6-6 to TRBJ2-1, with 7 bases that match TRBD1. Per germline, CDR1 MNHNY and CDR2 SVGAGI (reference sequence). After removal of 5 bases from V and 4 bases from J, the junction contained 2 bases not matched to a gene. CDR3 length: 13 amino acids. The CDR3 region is CASSRDSYNEQFF. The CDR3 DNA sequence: TGTGCCAGCAGTCGGGACAGTTACAATGAGCAGTTCTTC.

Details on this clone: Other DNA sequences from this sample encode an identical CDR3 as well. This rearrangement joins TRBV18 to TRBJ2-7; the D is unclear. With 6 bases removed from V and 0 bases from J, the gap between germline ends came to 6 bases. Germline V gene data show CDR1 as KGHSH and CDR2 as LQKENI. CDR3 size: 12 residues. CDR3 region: CASSPNSYEQYF. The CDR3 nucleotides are TGTGCCAGCTCGCCGAACTCCTACGAGCAGTACTTC.

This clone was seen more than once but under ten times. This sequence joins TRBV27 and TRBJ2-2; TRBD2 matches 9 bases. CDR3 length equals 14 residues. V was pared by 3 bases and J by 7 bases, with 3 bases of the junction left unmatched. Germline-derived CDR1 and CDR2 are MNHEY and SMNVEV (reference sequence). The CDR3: CASSFPTSGGELFF. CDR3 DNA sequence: TGTGCCAGCAGTTTCCCGACTAGCGGCGGGGAGCTGTTTTTT.

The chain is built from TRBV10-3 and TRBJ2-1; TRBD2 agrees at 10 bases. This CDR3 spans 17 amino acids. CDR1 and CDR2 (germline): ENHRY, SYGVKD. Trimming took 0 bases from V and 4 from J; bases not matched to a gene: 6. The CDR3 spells CAISESRLAGMYNEQFF. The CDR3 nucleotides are TGTGCCATCAGTGAGTCGAGACTAGCGGGTATGTACAATGAGCAGTTCTTC.

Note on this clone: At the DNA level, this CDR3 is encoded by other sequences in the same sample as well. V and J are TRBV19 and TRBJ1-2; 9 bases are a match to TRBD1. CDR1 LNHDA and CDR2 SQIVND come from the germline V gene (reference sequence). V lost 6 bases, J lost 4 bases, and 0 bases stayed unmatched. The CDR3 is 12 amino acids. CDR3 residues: CASRDRGYGYTF. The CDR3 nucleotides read TGTGCCAGTAGGGACAGGGGCTATGGCTACACCTTC.

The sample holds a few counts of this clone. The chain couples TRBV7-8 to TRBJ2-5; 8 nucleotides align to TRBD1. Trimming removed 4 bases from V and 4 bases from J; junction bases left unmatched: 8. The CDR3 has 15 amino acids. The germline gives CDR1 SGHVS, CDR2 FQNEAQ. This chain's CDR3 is CASSSQGALRETQYF. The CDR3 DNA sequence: TGTGCCAGCAGCTCGCAGGGGGCCCTGAGAGAGACCCAGTACTTC.

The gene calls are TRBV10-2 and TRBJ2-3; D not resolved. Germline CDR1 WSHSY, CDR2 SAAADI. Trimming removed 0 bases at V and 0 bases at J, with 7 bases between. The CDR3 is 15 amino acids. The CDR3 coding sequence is TGCGCCAGCAGTGAGTCATGGCCCAGCACAGATACGCAGTATTTT. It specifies CASSESWPSTDTQYF.

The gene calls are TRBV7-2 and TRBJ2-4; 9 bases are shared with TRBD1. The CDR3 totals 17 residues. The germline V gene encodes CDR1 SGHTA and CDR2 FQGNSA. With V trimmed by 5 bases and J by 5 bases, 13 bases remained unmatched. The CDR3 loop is CASSQWTGVPLQNIQYF. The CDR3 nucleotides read TGTGCCAGCAGCCAATGGACAGGGGTCCCCCTCCAAAACATTCAGTACTTC.

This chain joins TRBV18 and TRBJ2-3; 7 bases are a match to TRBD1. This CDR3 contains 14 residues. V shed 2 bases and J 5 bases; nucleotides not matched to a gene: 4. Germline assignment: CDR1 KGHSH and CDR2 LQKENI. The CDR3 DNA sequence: TGTGCCAGCTCACCATCGAGGGGGCAAGATACGCAGTATTTT. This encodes CASSPSRGQDTQYF.

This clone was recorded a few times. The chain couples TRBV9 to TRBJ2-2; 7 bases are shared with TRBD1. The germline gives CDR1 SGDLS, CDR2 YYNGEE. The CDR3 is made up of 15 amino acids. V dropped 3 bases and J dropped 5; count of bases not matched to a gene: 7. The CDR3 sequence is CASSDRGSQTGELFF. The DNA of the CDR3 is TGTGCCAGCAGCGACAGGGGCTCCCAAACCGGGGAGCTGTTTTTT.

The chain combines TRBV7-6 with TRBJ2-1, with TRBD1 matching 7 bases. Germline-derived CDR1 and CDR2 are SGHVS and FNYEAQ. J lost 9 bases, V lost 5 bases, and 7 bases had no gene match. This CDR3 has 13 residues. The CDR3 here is CASSIDRVREQFF. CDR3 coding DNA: TGTGCCAGCAGCATCGACAGGGTTCGTGAGCAGTTCTTC.

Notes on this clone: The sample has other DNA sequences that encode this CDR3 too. The CDR3 nucleotides read TGTGCCAGTAGCATCGACAGGAGCGGTCAGCCCCAGCATTTT. It translates to CASSIDRSGQPQHF. V and J are TRBV19 and TRBJ1-5, with D possibly being TRBD1 (6 bases). Germline CDR1 reads LNHDA; CDR2 reads SQIVND (reference sequence). This CDR3 comprises 14 residues. V was cut by 6 bases and J by 6 bases, with 15 bases left in between. Full variable domain (missing parts from reference TRBV19 and TRBJ1-5): DGGITQSPKYLFRKEGQNVTLSCEQNLNHDAMYWYRQDPGQGLRLIYYSQIVNDFQKGDIAEGYSVSREKKESFPLTVTSAQKNPTAFYLCASSIDRSGQPQHFGDGTRLSIL.

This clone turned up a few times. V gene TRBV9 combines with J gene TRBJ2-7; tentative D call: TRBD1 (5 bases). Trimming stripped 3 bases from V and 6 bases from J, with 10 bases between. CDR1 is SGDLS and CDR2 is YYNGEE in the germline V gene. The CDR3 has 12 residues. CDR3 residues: CASSATAVEQYF. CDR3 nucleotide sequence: TGTGCCAGCAGCGCGACAGCAGTCGAGCAGTACTTC.

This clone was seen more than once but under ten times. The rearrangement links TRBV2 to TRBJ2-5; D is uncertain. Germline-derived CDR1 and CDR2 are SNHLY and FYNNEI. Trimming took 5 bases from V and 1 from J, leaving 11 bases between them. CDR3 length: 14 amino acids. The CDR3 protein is CASSLEQFQETQYF. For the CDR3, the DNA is TGTGCCAGCAGTTTGGAACAGTTCCAAGAGACCCAGTACTTC.

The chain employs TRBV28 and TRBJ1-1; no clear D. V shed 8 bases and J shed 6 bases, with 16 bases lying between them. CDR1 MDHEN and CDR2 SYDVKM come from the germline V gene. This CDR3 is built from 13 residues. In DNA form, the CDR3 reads TGTGCCAGCCAAGTGGTGGTGGGAGCTGAAGCTTTCTTT. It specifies CASQVVVGAEAFF. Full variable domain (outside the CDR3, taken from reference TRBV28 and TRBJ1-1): DVKVTQSSRYLVKRTGEKVFLECVQDMDHENMFWYRQDPGLGLRLIYFSYDVKMKEKGDIPEGYSVSREKKERFSLILESASTNQTSMYLCASQVVVGAEAFFGQGTRLTVV.